The T cell receptor beta chain described here comes from a study of blood T cell repertoires in COVID-19. This CDR3 has 13 amino acids. V was cut by 4 bases and J by 6 bases, with 15 bases left in between. CDR1 is GTSNPN, CDR2 SVGIG, per germline (reference sequence). This table comes from immunoSEQ multiplex PCR, and its TCRdb copy is limited to in-frame clones, with some not included. Among about 210,000 clones, approximately 90% were seen once, and the ten largest hold over 0.95%. Cohorts were assigned according to the clinical history that participants reported. Cohort 3 donors were reported recovered after two negative PCRs, clearance, or symptom resolution.

The genes are TRBV30 and TRBJ1-1, with D possibly being TRBD1 (5 bases). This TCR derives from a man aged 30 to 39 who had recovered from COVID-19. The specimen sequenced was PBMCs or T cells enriched from blood (not recorded which). CDR3 region: CAWKGRDLAEAFF. DNA for the CDR3: TGTGCCTGGAAGGGCAGGGATTTAGCTGAAGCTTTCTTT.